This T cell receptor (beta chain) came from a study of blood T cell repertoires in COVID-19. Study details: The analysed material was cDNA or gDNA that came from T cells, B-cell-depleted T cells, or PBMCs.

As processed by the authors: Quantification of nucleated cells was approximated via reference gene primer amplification. Assay: immunoSEQ multiplex PCR; the TCRdb copy retains only in-frame clones and omits some. V and J calls and clone size follow that table, whereas D and trimming were derived from the DNA. The sample includes about 200,000 clones, around 82% of them seen just once. Germline V gene sequence: CDR1 MDHEN, CDR2 SYDVKM. V was cut by 2 bases and J by 2 bases, with 3 bases left in between. CDR3 length: 12 amino acids. Material: PBMCs or T cells enriched from blood (not recorded which). This chain uses TRBV28 with TRBJ2-5; D is unresolved. This clonotype originated in a man in his forties who had recovered from COVID-19. The DNA of the CDR3 is TGTGCCAGCAGTTTACCTCAAGAGACCCAGTACTTC. Translation gives CASSLPQETQYF. The full variable domain, with the rest looked up from reference TRBV28 and TRBJ2-5, is DVKVTQSSRYLVKRTGEKVFLECVQDMDHENMFWYRQDPGLGLRLIYFSYDVKMKEKGDIPEGYSVSREKKERFSLILESASTNQTSMYLCASSLPQETQYFGPGTRLLVL.